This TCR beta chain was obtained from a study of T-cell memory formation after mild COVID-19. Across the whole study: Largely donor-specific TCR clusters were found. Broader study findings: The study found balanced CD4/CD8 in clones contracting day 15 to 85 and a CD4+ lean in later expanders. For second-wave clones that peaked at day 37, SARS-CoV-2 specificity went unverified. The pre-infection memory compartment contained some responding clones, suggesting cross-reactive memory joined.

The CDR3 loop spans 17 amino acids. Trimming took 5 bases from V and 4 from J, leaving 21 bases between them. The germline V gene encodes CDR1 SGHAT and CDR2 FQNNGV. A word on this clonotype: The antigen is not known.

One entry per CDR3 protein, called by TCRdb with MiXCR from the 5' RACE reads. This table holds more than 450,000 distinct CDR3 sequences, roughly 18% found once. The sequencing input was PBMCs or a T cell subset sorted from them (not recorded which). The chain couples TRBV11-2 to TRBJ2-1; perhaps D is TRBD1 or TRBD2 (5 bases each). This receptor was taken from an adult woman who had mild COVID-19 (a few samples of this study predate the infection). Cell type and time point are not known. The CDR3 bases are TGTGCCAGCAGCCTCCTGTACGGGGCCCGGAATTACAATGAGCAGTTCTTC. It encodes CASSLLYGARNYNEQFF.